Below are 21 T cell receptor beta chains sequenced from a single sample in a study of T cell clonotyping in hematopoietic cell transplantation. TCRdb keeps only in-frame clones here, not all; method: immunoSEQ multiplex PCR. Among 9,500 to 12,000 clones listed, about 89% were seen once. Material: PBMCs, obtained 180 days after allogeneic stem cell transplant. These receptors originate from a male patient between 55 and 70 years old who had an allogeneic stem cell transplant from an unrelated donor, so the T cells may come from the graft donor. Some clones in this sample may be carry-over from other donors' samples.

As DNA, the CDR3 is TGTGCCAGCAGTGCCCGGGAAGGACTTGGAAACACCATATATTTT. This translates into CASSAREGLGNTIYF. J is TRBJ1-3 and V is TRBV6-1; D is ambiguous. V was cut by 4 bases and J by 3 bases, with 13 bases left in between. There are 15 residues in the CDR3. Per the germline V gene, CDR1 is MNHNS and CDR2 is SASEGT.

V usage is TRBV9 and J usage is TRBJ1-5; D possibly corresponds to TRBD1 (6 bases). Germline CDR1 and CDR2: SGDLS and YYNGEE. The CDR3 length is 13 residues. Trimming removed 4 bases from V and 4 bases from J, with 9 bases in between. DNA of the CDR3: TGTGCCAGCAGCCGGACAGTAAATCAGCCCCAGCATTTT. Residues: CASSRTVNQPQHF. Complete variable domain (other parts from reference TRBV9 and TRBJ1-5): DSGVTQTPKHLITATGQRVTLRCSPRSGDLSVYWYQQSLDQGLQFLIQYYNGEERAKGNILERFSAQQFPDLHSELNLSSLELGDSALYFCASSRTVNQPQHFGDGTRLSIL.

This chain connects TRBV4-1 to TRBJ2-3, with 10 bases lining up with TRBD1. Trimming took 2 bases from V and 3 from J; bases not matched to a gene: 2. Germline values: CDR1 MGHRA, CDR2 YSYEKL. The CDR3 is 15 residues long. In DNA form, the CDR3 reads TGCGCCAGCAGCCAAAGACAGGGGGCAACAGATACGCAGTATTTT. It yields the protein CASSQRQGATDTQYF.

The V and J genes are TRBV29-1 and TRBJ1-1; no clear D. Germline CDR1 SQVTM, CDR2 ANQGSEA. The CDR3 is made up of 10 amino acids. CDR3 sequence (DNA): TGCATCGCGGAGAACACTGAAGCTTTCTTT. Translating gives CIAENTEAFF.

This clone has a single count. The chain links TRBV2 to TRBJ2-5; TRBD1 matches at 7 bases. V dropped 6 bases and J dropped 1; count of bases not matched to a gene: 5. The CDR3 loop spans 14 amino acids. Germline V gene lookup returns CDR1 SNHLY and CDR2 FYNNEI. The CDR3 DNA reads as TGTGCCAGCAGCCCTACAGGGGTCCAAGAGACCCAGTACTTC. Translating gives CASSPTGVQETQYF.

This chain joins TRBV6-5 and TRBJ2-7, with TRBD1 matching 8 bases. After removal of 6 bases from V and 5 bases from J, the junction contained 12 bases not matched to a gene. The CDR3 loop spans 15 amino acids. From germline, CDR1 is MNHEY and CDR2 SVGAGI. In DNA form, the CDR3 reads TGTGCCAGCAGCCGCGGACAGGGCGGAGCCCACGAGCAGTACTTC. It specifies CASSRGQGGAHEQYF.

DNA of the CDR3: TGTGCCAGCAGTGTAGGCATCGAGCAGTACTTC. This codes for CASSVGIEQYF. The chain recombines TRBV2 with TRBJ2-7, with D unclear. Germline V lookup: CDR1 SNHLY, CDR2 FYNNEI. The CDR3 is made up of 11 amino acids. With 4 bases removed from V and 6 bases from J, the gap between germline ends came to 7 bases. Using reference TRBV2 and TRBJ2-7 for the parts outside the CDR3, the full variable domain is EPEVTQTPSHQVTQMGQEVILRCVPISNHLYFYWYRQILGQKVEFLVSFYNNEISEKSEIFDDQFSVERPDGSNFTLKIRSTKLEDSAMYFCASSVGIEQYFGPGTRLTVT.

This clone occurred once. The gene calls are TRBV4-2 and TRBJ2-7; D call uncertain. This CDR3 has 15 residues. Germline V gene lookup returns CDR1 LGHNA and CDR2 YNFKEQ. With 1 base removed from V and 3 bases from J, the gap between germline ends came to 13 bases. The CDR3 spells CASSQGRGQVYEQYF. The CDR3 bases are TGTGCCAGCAGCCAAGGGAGAGGTCAGGTCTACGAGCAGTACTTC.

The chain recombines TRBV7-9 with TRBJ2-1; 9 nucleotides line up with TRBD1. Germline V CDR1 and CDR2: SEHNR, FQNEAQ (reference sequence). The CDR3 extends over 16 amino acids. Losses at the gene ends were 3 bases for V and 3 bases for J; bases not matched to a gene: 6. The DNA for the CDR3 is TGTGCCAGCAGCTTGCAAGGGACAGGGCTCTACAATGAGCAGTTCTTC. Residues: CASSLQGTGLYNEQFF.

V usage is TRBV13 and J usage is TRBJ2-5; TRBD1 aligns across 8 bases. Germline V lookup: CDR1 PRHDT, CDR2 FYEKMQ (reference sequence). The CDR3 runs 14 residues. Germline trimming cut 0 bases from V and 4 bases from J; bases unmatched to any gene: 1. The CDR3 is CASSLGQGAETQYF. As DNA, the CDR3 is TGTGCCAGCAGCTTAGGCCAGGGGGCAGAGACCCAGTACTTC.

The rearrangement joins TRBV5-1 to TRBJ2-7, with D possibly being TRBD1 (6 bases). Per the germline V gene, CDR1 is SGHRS and CDR2 is YFSETQ. The length of the CDR3 is 14 residues. Trimming shortened V by 4 bases and J by 2 bases, and 13 bases separated the two germline ends. The CDR3 DNA follows: TGCGCCAGCAGCACCGGACAGCCTCCCTACGAGCAGTACTTC. Amino acid sequence: CASSTGQPPYEQYF.

The chain uses TRBV6-1 and TRBJ2-6; D not resolved. The CDR3 runs 15 residues. Trimming cost V 3 bases and J 1 base, with 7 bases left between them. Germline V gene lookup returns CDR1 MNHNS and CDR2 SASEGT. CDR3 loop: CASSDGESGANVLTF. CDR3 sequence (DNA): TGTGCCAGCAGTGATGGAGAATCTGGGGCCAACGTCCTGACTTTC.

A few counts support this clone. The rearrangement joins TRBV29-1 to TRBJ2-5; TRBD1 aligns across 10 bases. The CDR3 is 15 amino acids. The germline V gene has CDR1 SQVTM and CDR2 ANQGSEA. V was pared by 2 bases and J by 5 bases, with 8 bases of the junction left unmatched. In DNA, the CDR3 is TGCAGCGTTGAATGGGACAGGGGTCCATGGGAGACCCAGTACTTC. This encodes CSVEWDRGPWETQYF. Full variable domain (missing parts from reference TRBV29-1 and TRBJ2-5): SAVISQKPSRDICQRGTSLTIQCQVDSQVTMMFWYRQQPGQSLTLIATANQGSEATYESGFVIDKFPISRPNLTFSTLTVSNMSPEDSSIYLCSVEWDRGPWETQYFGPGTRLLVL.

This chain joins TRBV6-6 and TRBJ1-2, with 7 bases lining up with TRBD1. The V and J ends lost 5 bases and 7 bases, in that order; junction bases with no gene match: 7. The germline CDR1 and CDR2 sequences are MNHNY and SVGAGI (reference sequence). This CDR3 comprises 13 residues. Written as DNA, the CDR3 is TGTGCCAGCAGTCGACAGGGAAAGGGTGGCTACACCTTC. Translation: CASSRQGKGGYTF.

The chain is built from TRBV13 and TRBJ1-1; D uncertain. The CDR3 is 15 amino acids. Germline V gives CDR1 PRHDT, CDR2 FYEKMQ (reference sequence). Trimming stripped 0 bases from V and 0 bases from J, with 8 bases between. Written as DNA, the CDR3 is TGTGCCAGCAGCTTAGGCGAACGAATGAACACTGAAGCTTTCTTT. It yields the protein CASSLGERMNTEAFF.

This chain connects TRBV28 to TRBJ2-7; no firm D call. Per the germline V gene, CDR1 is MDHEN and CDR2 is SYDVKM. The CDR3 spans 14 residues. V was clipped by 3 bases and J by 3 bases, with 12 bases between them. CDR3 residues: CASSFRAVGYEQYF. Written as DNA, the CDR3 is TGTGCCAGCAGTTTTCGGGCAGTAGGCTACGAGCAGTACTTC.

The chain is built from TRBV13 and TRBJ1-1; a weak D match, TRBD1 (6 bases). The CDR3 contains 12 residues. V dropped 5 bases and J dropped 4 bases, with 8 bases sitting between them. In germline, CDR1 is PRHDT, CDR2 FYEKMQ (reference sequence). CDR3 sequence reads: CASSVRGTEAFF. The CDR3 DNA reads TGTGCCAGCAGCGTCAGGGGCACTGAAGCTTTCTTT. Drawing the rest from reference TRBV13 and TRBJ1-1, the complete variable domain is AAGVIQSPRHLIKEKRETATLKCYPIPRHDTVYWYQQGPGQDPQFLISFYEKMQSDKGSIPDRFSAQQFSDYHSELNMSSLELGDSALYFCASSVRGTEAFFGQGTRLTVV.

The chain employs TRBV2 and TRBJ2-1, with 13 bases identical to TRBD2. Germline assignment: CDR1 SNHLY and CDR2 FYNNEI. The CDR3 length is 17 residues. With V trimmed by 5 bases and J by 8 bases, 12 bases remained unmatched. In DNA form, the CDR3 reads TGTGCCAGCAGTTCCCAGACTAGCGGGGGGCCGTACGATGAGCAGTTCTTC. This translates into CASSSQTSGGPYDEQFF.

The chain is built from TRBV9 and TRBJ1-2; 8 positions match TRBD1. Germline V gene data show CDR1 as SGDLS and CDR2 as YYNGEE. The junction had 8 bases not matched to a gene; V was cut back by 3 bases and J by 4 bases. The CDR3 has 15 amino acids. CDR3 in DNA: TGTGCCAGCAGCGCCCCGACAGGGGTAGGCTATGGCTACACCTTC. Translation: CASSAPTGVGYGYTF.

This chain uses TRBV7-2 with TRBJ1-5, with 8 bases fitting TRBD1. The CDR3 runs to 15 residues. The ends lost 4 bases at V and 3 bases at J; junction bases unmatched: 5. Germline V lookup: CDR1 SGHTA, CDR2 FQGNSA. As DNA, the CDR3 is TGTGCCAGCAGCTCCGGGACAGGCCTCAATCAGCCCCAGCATTTT. Its translation is CASSSGTGLNQPQHF.

V is TRBV19 and J is TRBJ2-1; 8 positions match TRBD2. Trimming cost V 7 bases and J 0 bases; bases outside gene matches: 5. Germline V gives CDR1 LNHDA, CDR2 SQIVND (reference sequence). There are 15 residues in the CDR3. CDR3 loop: CASTGAGGSYNEQFF. In DNA, the CDR3 is TGTGCCAGTACGGGCGCGGGAGGCTCCTACAATGAGCAGTTCTTC.